A single sample is the source of the 22 T cell receptor beta chains below, sequenced in a study of Ad26.COV2.S vaccination and SARS-CoV-2 variants. Indicated treatment: 19 received Ad26.COV2.S at low or high dose, single or two shots; 5 received placebo; per-sample allocation not given. Each sample was drawn 63 days after the first injection (of vaccine or placebo). TCRdb's table, derived via immunoSEQ multiplex PCR, lists solely in-frame clones and lacks some. The sample carries some 460,000 clones, roughly nine tenths recorded once. The sample here was peripheral blood, taken in a trial of Ad26.COV2.S vaccine versus placebo. The receptors were gathered from a person between 18 and 59 years old who received the Ad26.COV2.S COVID-19 vaccine or a placebo.

The chain carries TRBV25-1 and TRBJ1-2; D is ambiguous. The CDR3 runs 15 residues. The germline V gene encodes CDR1 MGHDK and CDR2 SYGVNS. V was pared by 4 bases and J by 4 bases, with 16 bases between. CDR3 DNA: TGTGCCAGCAGTGTTTTTAATCGGGGTACCTATGGCTACACCTTC. Its translation is CASSVFNRGTYGYTF.

CDR3: CASSWTGRQETQYF. As DNA, the CDR3 is TGTGCCAGCAGTTGGACAGGGAGGCAAGAGACCCAGTACTTC. V is TRBV6-2 or TRBV6-3 and J is TRBJ2-5; 8 nucleotides agree with TRBD1. The CDR3 covers 14 residues. V gave up 4 bases and J gave up 2 bases; unmatched junction bases: 3. Germline lookup yields CDR1 MNHEY and CDR2 SVGEGT.

The rearrangement links TRBV6-5 to TRBJ1-1; D not resolved. This CDR3 region has 13 residues. Trimming removed 7 bases from V and 0 bases from J, with 9 bases in between. Germline V CDR1 and CDR2: MNHEY, SVGAGI. DNA for the CDR3: TGTGCCAGCAACAGCATAGTGAACACTGAAGCTTTCTTT. The encoded protein is CASNSIVNTEAFF.

A remark on this clone: At one boundary the junction diverges from the germline segment, which might be a read error. The gene calls are TRBV2 and TRBJ2-7, with D possibly called TRBD1 or TRBD2 (5 bases each). CDR3 size: 14 residues. In germline, CDR1 is SNHLY, CDR2 FYNNEI. In DNA, the CDR3 is TGTGCCAGCAGGGAAGGGACGGTTGCCTACGAGCAGTACTTC. Protein product: CASREGTVAYEQYF.

V is TRBV30 and J is TRBJ2-2, with 8 bases fitting TRBD2. Germline loops: CDR1 GTSNPN, CDR2 SVGIG (reference sequence). The CDR3 sequence is 20 residues long. The V segment lost 2 bases and the J segment 0 bases; nucleotides outside the gene matches: 17. The CDR3 here is CAWSPIKRAGGGTNTGELFF. CDR3 sequence (DNA): TGTGCCTGGAGTCCCATTAAGAGGGCGGGAGGTGGCACGAACACCGGGGAGCTGTTTTTT.

V gene TRBV30 combines with J gene TRBJ2-7; D uncertain. Germline CDR1 reads GTSNPN; CDR2 reads SVGIG (reference sequence). Deletions cut 0 bases from V and 2 bases from J, with 5 bases between. The CDR3 sequence is 12 residues long. The CDR3 loop reads CAWSVLPYEQYF. CDR3 coding DNA: TGTGCCTGGAGTGTACTACCCTACGAGCAGTACTTC.

The CDR3 nucleotides are TGTGCCAGCAGCTTATTATTCCCCGTAGGGGACGAGCAGTACTTC. Protein sequence: CASSLLFPVGDEQYF. The chain uses TRBV7-2 and TRBJ2-7; TRBD1 is a possible D gene (5 bases). Trimming left V 2 bases short and J 5 bases short, with 16 bases between. This CDR3 is built from 15 residues. In germline, CDR1 is SGHTA, CDR2 FQGNSA.

The chain uses TRBV6-5 and TRBJ1-5; 9 bases align to TRBD1. Germline V lookup: CDR1 MNHEY, CDR2 SVGAGI. The CDR3 loop spans 15 amino acids. V shed 4 bases, J shed 2 bases, and the junction held 3 bases outside the gene matches. The CDR3 DNA sequence: TGTGCCAGCAGTTTCAGGACAGGGGGCAATCAGCCCCAGCATTTT. Amino acid sequence: CASSFRTGGNQPQHF.

The gene calls are TRBV12-5 and TRBJ2-2; tentatively, D is TRBD2 (7 bases). Germline loops: CDR1 LGHNT, CDR2 FRNRAP. CDR3 size: 15 residues. V lost 3 bases and J 7 bases, leaving 15 bases between the germline ends. The CDR3: CASGLGGGVIGELFF. The DNA of the CDR3 is TGTGCTAGTGGTTTAGGGGGAGGGGTTATCGGGGAGCTGTTTTTT.

The chain combines TRBV9 with TRBJ2-1; 8 nucleotides agree with TRBD2. The CDR3 covers 15 residues. Germline trimming cut 3 bases from V and 5 bases from J; bases unmatched to any gene: 7. The germline gives CDR1 SGDLS, CDR2 YYNGEE. CDR3 residues: CASSAWSSGNNEQFF. CDR3 sequence (DNA): TGTGCCAGCAGCGCCTGGAGTAGCGGGAACAATGAGCAGTTCTTC.

The chain uses TRBV6-5 and TRBJ2-2; 9 nucleotides match TRBD2. Germline CDR1 reads MNHEY; CDR2 reads SVGAGI. This CDR3 spans 15 amino acids. V trimming: 6 bases; J trimming: 1 base; junction bases outside the gene matches: 3. CDR3 protein: CASSTAGGNTGELFF. The CDR3 DNA reads TGTGCCAGCAGCACAGCGGGAGGGAACACCGGGGAGCTGTTTTTT.

The chain links TRBV7-2 to TRBJ2-2; D is ambiguous. Trimming shortened V by 5 bases and J by 5 bases, and 9 bases separated the two germline ends. The CDR3 has 13 residues. Germline lookup yields CDR1 SGHTA and CDR2 FQGNSA. The CDR3 loop is CASSPYYTGELFF. Here the CDR3 DNA reads TGTGCCAGCAGCCCTTATTATACCGGGGAGCTGTTTTTT.

The gene calls are TRBV6-5 and TRBJ2-5, with D perhaps TRBD1 or TRBD2 (5 bases each). The germline V gene encodes CDR1 MNHEY and CDR2 SVGAGI. V was clipped by 0 bases and J by 4 bases, with 9 bases between them. This CDR3 contains 14 residues. CDR3 protein: CASSYSRGLETQYF. DNA of the CDR3: TGTGCCAGCAGTTACTCGAGGGGTCTAGAGACCCAGTACTTC.

The J gene is TRBJ2-7, the V gene TRBV7-2; 8 bases line up with TRBD2. V trimming: 5 bases; J trimming: 2 bases; junction bases outside the gene matches: 5. Per the germline V gene, CDR1 is SGHTA and CDR2 is FQGNSA. There are 14 residues in the CDR3. This CDR3 is CASSPTSGPYEQYF. The CDR3 region has the DNA TGTGCCAGCAGCCCCACTAGCGGACCCTACGAGCAGTACTTC.

The chain has TRBV19 and TRBJ1-5; 7 bases line up with TRBD1. Germline lookup yields CDR1 LNHDA and CDR2 SQIVND (reference sequence). J lost 3 bases, V lost 5 bases, and 7 bases had no gene match. The CDR3 length is 15 residues. The CDR3 region is CASSAVTGFNQPQHF. CDR3 coding DNA: TGTGCCAGTAGTGCCGTGACAGGGTTCAATCAGCCCCAGCATTTT.

This clone came up once. The J gene is TRBJ1-1, the V gene TRBV7-8; 8 bases are a match to TRBD1. The germline V gene has CDR1 SGHVS and CDR2 FQNEAQ. The CDR3 is 15 residues long. The J segment lost 4 bases and the V segment lost 2 bases, leaving 6 bases of the junction unmatched. CDR3 sequence (DNA): TGTGCCAGCAGCTTACAGGGGGCGCTCAGCACTGAAGCTTTCTTT. Encoded protein: CASSLQGALSTEAFF. Full variable domain (outside the CDR3, taken from reference TRBV7-8 and TRBJ1-1): GAGVSQSPRYKVAKRGQDVALRCDPISGHVSLFWYQQALGQGPEFLTYFQNEAQLDKSGLPSDRFFAERPEGSVSTLKIQRTQQEDSAVYLCASSLQGALSTEAFFGQGTRLTVV.

V and J are TRBV19 and TRBJ1-4; D ambiguous. Germline CDR1 is LNHDA and CDR2 is SQIVND (reference sequence). The CDR3 length is 14 residues. Deletions cut 3 bases from V and 6 bases from J, with 11 bases between. CDR3 amino acids: CASSIRPEYEKLFF. In DNA form, the CDR3 reads TGTGCCAGTAGTATCCGACCCGAGTATGAAAAACTGTTTTTT. The full variable domain, completed using reference TRBV19 and TRBJ1-4, is DGGITQSPKYLFRKEGQNVTLSCEQNLNHDAMYWYRQDPGQGLRLIYYSQIVNDFQKGDIAEGYSVSREKKESFPLTVTSAQKNPTAFYLCASSIRPEYEKLFFGSGTQLSVL.

The V and J genes are TRBV3-1 (or the pseudogene TRBV3-2) and TRBJ2-5, with 9 bases that match TRBD2. The length of the CDR3 is 15 residues. From germline, CDR1 is LGHDT and CDR2 YNNKEL (reference sequence). The trim removed 3 bases at V and 3 bases at J, leaving 5 bases unmatched. The CDR3 reads CASSHLAGKKETQYF. DNA of the CDR3: TGTGCCAGCAGCCATCTAGCGGGAAAGAAAGAGACCCAGTACTTC.

V gene TRBV6-5 combines with J gene TRBJ2-7; possible D gene TRBD1, 6 bases. The CDR3 runs to 12 residues. Trimming removed 8 bases at V and 3 bases at J, with 11 bases between. Germline-derived CDR1 and CDR2 are MNHEY and SVGAGI. The CDR3 loop reads CASGRGHYEQYF. The CDR3 nucleotides read TGTGCCAGCGGCAGGGGACACTACGAGCAGTACTTC.

The V and J genes are TRBV6-2 or TRBV6-3 and TRBJ1-5; a weak D match, TRBD1 (6 bases). The CDR3 is made up of 15 amino acids. V lost 2 bases and J lost 5, with 13 bases in between. Germline CDR1 and CDR2: MNHEY and SVGEGT. Written as DNA, the CDR3 is TGTGCCAGCAGTTACGCAGGGGAGGCTTATCAGCCCCAGCATTTT. Protein product: CASSYAGEAYQPQHF.

The chain combines TRBV29-1 with TRBJ2-1; D may be TRBD1 (6 bases). Looked up from germline, CDR1 is SQVTM and CDR2 is ANQGSEA. The CDR3 sequence is 11 residues long. Trimming removed 3 bases from V and 7 bases from J, with 7 bases in between. CDR3 sequence: CSVDQGNEQFF. The CDR3 nucleotides read TGCAGCGTTGACCAGGGGAATGAGCAGTTCTTC.

The chain links TRBV2 to TRBJ2-1, with 10 positions matching TRBD2. The V gene's germline CDR1 is SNHLY and CDR2 FYNNEI. This CDR3 is 15 amino acids long. J was trimmed by 7 bases and V by 4 bases; bases with no gene match: 7. Here the CDR3 reads CASSARTSGGNEQFF. The DNA for the CDR3 is TGTGCCAGCAGTGCCAGGACTAGCGGAGGAAATGAGCAGTTCTTC. Variable domain in full (rest from reference TRBV2 and TRBJ2-1): EPEVTQTPSHQVTQMGQEVILRCVPISNHLYFYWYRQILGQKVEFLVSFYNNEISEKSEIFDDQFSVERPDGSNFTLKIRSTKLEDSAMYFCASSARTSGGNEQFFGPGTRLTVL.